The 18 T cell receptor beta chains below all came from one sample that was sequenced in a study of T cells in Graves' hyperthyroidism and ophthalmopathy (dated by TCRdb to between 2017 and 2020). Libraries were prepared through multiplex PCR. Sequencing relied on an Illumina HiSeq 2000. The TCR beta CDR3 regions were amplified from RNA transcripts. The first round of RT-PCR for the TCR CDR3 was performed with the HTBI primer set and the Qiagen OneStep RT-PCR kit. The public reads were run again by TCRdb, first through fastp at Q25 and then through MiXCR, and only productive beta chains were kept. Each CDR3 protein appears once, grouped with its most common genes and DNA. The sample profile shows hundreds of thousands of distinct CDR3 sequences; 38% of them were found once. The ten most abundant clones make up around 9.3% of the sample. Sample: blood. The receptors here all came from a man younger than 30 with Graves' hyperthyroidism.

This clonotype was seen repeatedly, ten times or more. The chain links TRBV9 to TRBJ1-1; a weak D match, TRBD1 (6 bases). Between the trimmed V and J ends, which lost 0 bases and 6 bases, there was a span of 12 bases. The CDR3 spans 14 residues. Germline CDR1 reads SGDLS; CDR2 reads YYNGEE. The DNA for the CDR3 is TGTGCCAGCAGCGTAGATGGGCAGGGGTCTGAAGCTTTCTTT. It translates to CASSVDGQGSEAFF.

This clonotype was found a few times. The V gene is TRBV9, the J gene TRBJ1-4, with 7 positions matching TRBD1. The CDR3 totals 16 residues. After removal of 2 bases from V and 2 bases from J, the junction contained 6 bases not matched to a gene. The V gene's germline CDR1 is SGDLS and CDR2 YYNGEE. DNA for the CDR3: TGTGCCAGCAGCGTCGACGACAGGGATACTAATGAAAAACTGTTTTTT. Protein: CASSVDDRDTNEKLFF.

The V gene is TRBV19, the J gene TRBJ2-7; TRBD2 is a possible D gene (5 bases). The CDR3 contains 15 residues. The V end lost 6 bases, the J end lost 3 bases, and 18 bases lay between the germline ends. CDR1 and CDR2 (germline): LNHDA, SQIVND (reference sequence). The CDR3 nucleotides are TGTGCCAGTAGCCTCTCTTCGGGATGGGGCTACGAGCAGTACTTC. The encoded protein is CASSLSSGWGYEQYF.

Comments on this clonotype: This may stem from a read error, because a much larger clone lies one nucleotide away. This rearrangement joins TRBV19 to TRBJ1-5; D may be TRBD1 (5 bases). With 11 bases removed from V and 6 bases from J, the gap between germline ends came to 8 bases. CDR3 size: 10 residues. Germline-derived CDR1 and CDR2 are LNHDA and SQIVND (reference sequence). The CDR3 protein is CAGGAQPQHF. CDR3 bases: TGTGCCGGCGGGGCTCAGCCCCAGCATTTT.

The genes are TRBV7-9 and TRBJ2-7, with D possibly TRBD1 on 6 matching bases. The germline V gene encodes CDR1 SEHNR and CDR2 FQNEAQ (reference sequence). CDR3 length: 15 residues. V was pared by 1 base and J by 3 bases, with 13 bases between. The CDR3 DNA is TGTGCCAGCAGCTTAGAAACGGGACACGTCTACGAGCAGTACTTC. It encodes CASSLETGHVYEQYF.

J is TRBJ1-4 and V is TRBV20-1, with unresolved D. CDR1 is DFQATT, CDR2 SNEGSKA, per germline (reference sequence). This CDR3 has 14 amino acids. V lost 5 bases to trimming and J lost 5 bases, with 15 bases between them. The DNA for the CDR3 is TGCAGTGCTCTGACCCAGGCCACAAATGAAAAACTGTTTTTT. Its protein product is CSALTQATNEKLFF.

About this clonotype itself: A read error may produce the germline difference seen at one junction end. The chain combines TRBV19 with TRBJ2-2, with 8 bases matching TRBD2. Germline lookup yields CDR1 LNHDA and CDR2 SQIVND (reference sequence). The CDR3 has 15 amino acids. The CDR3 here is CAGSNWAGGVGELFF. In nucleotides, the CDR3 is TGTGCCGGTAGTAATTGGGCGGGAGGTGTCGGGGAGCTGTTTTTT.

This clonotype was counted only a few times. The chain joins TRBV19 to TRBJ2-2; D might be TRBD1 or TRBD2, each matching 5 bases. The CDR3 is 13 residues long. Germline V gene lookup returns CDR1 LNHDA and CDR2 SQIVND (reference sequence). CDR3 residues: CAIWGTDTGELFF. The CDR3 bases are TGTGCTATATGGGGGACCGACACCGGGGAGCTGTTTTTT.

The sample holds a few counts of this clonotype. The chain combines TRBV20-1 with TRBJ2-2, with D perhaps matching TRBD1 (6 bases). This CDR3 has 12 amino acids. Trimming shortened V by 1 base and J by 9 bases, and 9 bases separated the two germline ends. The germline CDR1 and CDR2 sequences are DFQATT and SNEGSKA (reference sequence). CDR3 sequence (DNA): TGCAGTGCTAGAGTGGACAGCTGGGAGCTGTTTTTT. Translated: CSARVDSWELFF.

The chain uses TRBV7-2 and TRBJ1-2, with 9 positions matching TRBD1. The CDR3 is 14 residues long. CDR1 and CDR2 (germline): SGHTA, FQGNSA. V trimming: 5 bases; J trimming: 7 bases; junction bases outside the gene matches: 8. The CDR3 loop is CASSTWTGALGYTF. In DNA form, the CDR3 reads TGTGCCAGCAGCACGTGGACAGGGGCGCTTGGCTACACCTTC.

The V and J genes are TRBV6-5 and TRBJ2-5; 12 nucleotides line up with TRBD2. J gave up 5 bases and V 6 bases, and 13 bases lay outside the gene matches. CDR1 is MNHEY, CDR2 SVGAGI, per germline. The CDR3 length is 17 residues. The CDR3, as DNA: TGTGCCAGCAGCCCCTCTAGCGGGAGGGCCGGTGTGGAGACCCAGTACTTC. Its translation: CASSPSSGRAGVETQYF.

The J gene is TRBJ2-5, the V gene TRBV19; D possibly matches TRBD1 or TRBD2 (5 bases each). From germline, CDR1 is LNHDA and CDR2 SQIVND (reference sequence). CDR3 length equals 16 residues. The V end was cut by 9 bases, the J end by 1 base, with 21 bases between. DNA of the CDR3: TGTGCCAGCAGCCCAACCGGGACCCGAGGCCAAGAGACCCAGTACTTC. Protein product: CASSPTGTRGQETQYF.

This clonotype is a singleton in its sample. A read error is possible here, since a much larger clone lies one base away. This sequence joins TRBV7-6 and TRBJ1-3; no definite D call. V shed 6 bases and J shed 1 base, with 13 bases lying between them. CDR3 length: 15 residues. Germline values: CDR1 SGHVS, CDR2 FNYEAQ. CDR3 nucleotides: TGTGCCAGCAGGCCGGATGAACGGTCTGGAAACACCATATATTTT. Its translation: CASRPDERSGNTIYF.

The table lists this clonotype with many counts. The gene calls are TRBV29-1 and TRBJ2-2, with unresolved D. The V end was cut by 4 bases, the J end by 1 base, with 4 bases between. The CDR3 length is 12 residues. Germline CDR1 reads SQVTM; CDR2 reads ANQGSEA. CDR3 DNA sequence: TGCAGCGTTGTTGTGAACACCGGGGAGCTGTTTTTT. It encodes CSVVVNTGELFF.

The rearrangement joins TRBV11-1 to TRBJ1-2; no reliable D call. With 1 base removed from V and 7 bases from J, the gap between germline ends came to 7 bases. CDR3 length: 12 amino acids. The germline CDR1 and CDR2 sequences are SGHAT and FQDESV (reference sequence). The CDR3 DNA reads TGTGCCAGCAGCTTAGAGAAGGGTGGCTACACCTTC. It yields the protein CASSLEKGGYTF.

This chain connects TRBV7-8 to TRBJ2-7; perhaps TRBD2 as D (6 bases). CDR1 is SGHVS, CDR2 FQNEAQ, per germline. CDR3 size: 15 residues. Trimming stripped 5 bases from V and 2 bases from J, with 16 bases between. The CDR3 protein is CASSRGAGSTYEQYF. For the CDR3, the DNA is TGTGCCAGCAGCCGAGGCGCGGGGTCCACCTACGAGCAGTACTTC.

The chain recombines TRBV20-1 with TRBJ2-7, with D unresolved. This CDR3 is built from 13 residues. Trimming took off 1 base at V and 5 bases at J, with 12 bases between the two ends. Germline lookup yields CDR1 DFQATT and CDR2 SNEGSKA (reference sequence). The CDR3 DNA reads TGCAGTGCTAGAGGTAATGTCGCTCACGAGCAGTACTTC. Its translation: CSARGNVAHEQYF.

This clonotype was recorded many times. In DNA form, the CDR3 reads TGCAGCGTTAGCGGGATTAATAGCAATCAGCCCCAGCATTTT. It encodes CSVSGINSNQPQHF. The rearrangement joins TRBV29-1 to TRBJ1-5; D uncertain. The germline V and J ends were trimmed by 5 bases and 0 bases, with 11 bases remaining between them. Germline V gene sequence: CDR1 SQVTM, CDR2 ANQGSEA. The CDR3 has 14 residues.